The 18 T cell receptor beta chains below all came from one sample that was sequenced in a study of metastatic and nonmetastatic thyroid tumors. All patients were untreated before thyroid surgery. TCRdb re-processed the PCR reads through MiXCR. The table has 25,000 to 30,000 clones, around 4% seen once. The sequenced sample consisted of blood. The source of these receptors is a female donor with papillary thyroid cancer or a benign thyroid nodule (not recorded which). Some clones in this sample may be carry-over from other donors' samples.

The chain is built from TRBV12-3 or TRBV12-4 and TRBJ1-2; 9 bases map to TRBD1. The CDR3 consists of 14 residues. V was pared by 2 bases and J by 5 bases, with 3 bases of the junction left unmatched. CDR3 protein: CASSLSGQGYGYTF. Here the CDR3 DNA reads TGTGCCAGCAGTTTATCGGGACAGGGATATGGCTACACCTTC.

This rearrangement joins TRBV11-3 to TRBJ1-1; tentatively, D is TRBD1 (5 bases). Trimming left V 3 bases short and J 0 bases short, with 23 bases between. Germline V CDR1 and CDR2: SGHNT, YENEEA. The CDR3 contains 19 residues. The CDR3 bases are TGTGCCAGCAGCTTTCAAGGCAGTGGAGGGGCTCCCATGAACACTGAAGCTTTCTTT. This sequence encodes CASSFQGSGGAPMNTEAFF.

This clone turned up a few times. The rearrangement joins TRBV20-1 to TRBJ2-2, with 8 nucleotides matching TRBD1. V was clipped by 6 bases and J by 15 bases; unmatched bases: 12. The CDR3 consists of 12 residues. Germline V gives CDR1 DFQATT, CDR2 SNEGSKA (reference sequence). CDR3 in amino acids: CSATPPSGGVFF. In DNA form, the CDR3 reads TGCAGTGCCACGCCTCCCTCAGGGGGCGTGTTTTTT.

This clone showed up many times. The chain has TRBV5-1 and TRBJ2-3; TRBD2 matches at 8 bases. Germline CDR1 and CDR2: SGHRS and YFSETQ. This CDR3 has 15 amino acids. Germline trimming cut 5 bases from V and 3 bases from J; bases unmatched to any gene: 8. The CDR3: CASSDGRAGTDTQYF. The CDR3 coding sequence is TGCGCCAGCAGTGACGGGAGGGCCGGGACAGATACGCAGTATTTT. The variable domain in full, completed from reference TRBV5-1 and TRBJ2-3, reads KAGVTQTPRYLIKTRGQQVTLSCSPISGHRSVSWYQQTPGQGLQFLFEYFSETQRNKGNFPGRFSGRQFSNSRSEMNVSTLELGDSALYLCASSDGRAGTDTQYFGPGTRLTVL.

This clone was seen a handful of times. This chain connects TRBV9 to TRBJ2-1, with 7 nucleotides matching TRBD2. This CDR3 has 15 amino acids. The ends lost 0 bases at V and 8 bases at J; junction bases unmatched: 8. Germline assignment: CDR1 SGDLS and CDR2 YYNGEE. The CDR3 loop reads CASSVVGGSADEQFF. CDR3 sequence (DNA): TGTGCCAGCAGCGTAGTGGGAGGGAGTGCGGATGAGCAGTTCTTC.

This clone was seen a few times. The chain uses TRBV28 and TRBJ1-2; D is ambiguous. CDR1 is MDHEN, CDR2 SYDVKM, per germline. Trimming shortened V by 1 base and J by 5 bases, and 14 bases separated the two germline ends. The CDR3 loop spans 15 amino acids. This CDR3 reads CASSLLGAEVYGYTF. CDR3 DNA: TGTGCCAGCAGTTTATTGGGCGCAGAAGTATATGGCTACACCTTC.

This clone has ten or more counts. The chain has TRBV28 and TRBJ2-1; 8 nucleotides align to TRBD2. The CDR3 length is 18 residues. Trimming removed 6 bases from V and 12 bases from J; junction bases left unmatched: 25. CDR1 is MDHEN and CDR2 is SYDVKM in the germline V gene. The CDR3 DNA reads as TGTGCCAGCAGCTCCCTAGCTACCGGACTAGCACAAAAGCGGTGGCAGTTCTTC. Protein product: CASSSLATGLAQKRWQFF.

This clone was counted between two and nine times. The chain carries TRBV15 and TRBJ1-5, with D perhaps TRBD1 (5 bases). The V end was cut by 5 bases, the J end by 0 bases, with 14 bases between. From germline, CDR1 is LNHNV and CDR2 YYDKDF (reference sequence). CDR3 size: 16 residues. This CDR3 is CATSATGSISNQPQHF. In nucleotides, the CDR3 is TGTGCCACCAGCGCTACAGGTTCCATTAGCAATCAGCCCCAGCATTTT.

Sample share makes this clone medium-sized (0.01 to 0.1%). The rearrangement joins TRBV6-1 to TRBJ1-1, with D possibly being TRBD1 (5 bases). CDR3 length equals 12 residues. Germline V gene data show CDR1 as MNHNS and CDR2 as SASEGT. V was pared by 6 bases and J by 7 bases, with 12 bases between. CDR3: CASSHRKGEAFF. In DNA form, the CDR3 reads TGTGCCAGCAGCCACAGGAAGGGTGAAGCTTTCTTT.

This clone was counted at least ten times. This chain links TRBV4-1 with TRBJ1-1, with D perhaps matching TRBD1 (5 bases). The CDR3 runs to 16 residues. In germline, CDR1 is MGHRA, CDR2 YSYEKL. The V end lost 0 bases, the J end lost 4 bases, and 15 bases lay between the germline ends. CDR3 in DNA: TGCGCCAGCAGCCAAGATCTGTACAGGACGGGCACTGAAGCTTTCTTT. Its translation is CASSQDLYRTGTEAFF.

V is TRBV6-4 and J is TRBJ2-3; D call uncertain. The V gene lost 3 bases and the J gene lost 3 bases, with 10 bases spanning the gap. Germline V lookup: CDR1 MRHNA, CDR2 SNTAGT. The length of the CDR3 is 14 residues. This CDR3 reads CASSDGHGTDTQYF. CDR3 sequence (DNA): TGTGCCAGCAGTGATGGCCACGGAACAGATACGCAGTATTTT.

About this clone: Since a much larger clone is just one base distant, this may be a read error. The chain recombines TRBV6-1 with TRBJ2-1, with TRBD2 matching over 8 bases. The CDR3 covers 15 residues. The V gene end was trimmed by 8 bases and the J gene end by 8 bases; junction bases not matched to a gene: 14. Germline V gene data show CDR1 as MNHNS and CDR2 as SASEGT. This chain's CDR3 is CASGPQAGVSDEQFF. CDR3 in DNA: TGTGCCAGCGGTCCGCAAGCGGGAGTCTCGGATGAGCAGTTCTTC.

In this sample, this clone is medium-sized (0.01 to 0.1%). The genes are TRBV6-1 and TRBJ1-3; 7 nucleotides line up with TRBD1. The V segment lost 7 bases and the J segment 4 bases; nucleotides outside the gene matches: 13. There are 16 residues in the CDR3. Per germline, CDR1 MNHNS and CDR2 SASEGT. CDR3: CASKNRGGEGGNTIYF. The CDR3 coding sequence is TGTGCCAGCAAAAACAGGGGTGGCGAGGGAGGAAACACCATATATTTT.

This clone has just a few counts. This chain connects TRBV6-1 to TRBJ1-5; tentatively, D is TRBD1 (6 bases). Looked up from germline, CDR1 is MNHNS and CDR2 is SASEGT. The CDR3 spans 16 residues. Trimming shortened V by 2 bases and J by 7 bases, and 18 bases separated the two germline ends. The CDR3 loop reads CASSELAGDRIQPQHF. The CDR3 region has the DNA TGTGCCAGCAGTGAACTTGCGGGTGACAGGATCCAGCCCCAGCATTTT.

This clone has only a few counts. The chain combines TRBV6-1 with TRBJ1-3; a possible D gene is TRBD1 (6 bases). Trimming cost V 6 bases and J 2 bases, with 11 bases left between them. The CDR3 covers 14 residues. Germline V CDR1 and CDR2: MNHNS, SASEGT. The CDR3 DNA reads TGTGCCAGCAGGGAACAGGGAGCTGGAAACACCATATATTTT. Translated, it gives CASREQGAGNTIYF.

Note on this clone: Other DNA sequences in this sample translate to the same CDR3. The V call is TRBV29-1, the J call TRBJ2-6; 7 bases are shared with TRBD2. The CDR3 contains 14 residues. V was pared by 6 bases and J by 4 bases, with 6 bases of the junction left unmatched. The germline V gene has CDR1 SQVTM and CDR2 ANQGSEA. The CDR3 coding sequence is TGCAGCGTGGGGGGGGTTGACGGGGCCAACGTCCTGACTTTC. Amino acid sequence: CSVGGVDGANVLTF.

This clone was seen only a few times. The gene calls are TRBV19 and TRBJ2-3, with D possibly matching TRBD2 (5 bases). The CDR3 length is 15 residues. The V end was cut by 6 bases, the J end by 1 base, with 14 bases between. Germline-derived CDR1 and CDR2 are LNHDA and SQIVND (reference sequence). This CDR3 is CASRYKAGRTDTQYF. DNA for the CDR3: TGTGCCAGTAGATATAAGGCGGGTCGCACAGATACGCAGTATTTT.

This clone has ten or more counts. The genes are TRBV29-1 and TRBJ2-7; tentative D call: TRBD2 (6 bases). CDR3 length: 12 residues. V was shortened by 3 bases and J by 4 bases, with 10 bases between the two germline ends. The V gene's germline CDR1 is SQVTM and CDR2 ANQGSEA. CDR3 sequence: CSVDVSGYEQYF. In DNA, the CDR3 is TGCAGCGTTGATGTTAGCGGATACGAGCAGTACTTC.